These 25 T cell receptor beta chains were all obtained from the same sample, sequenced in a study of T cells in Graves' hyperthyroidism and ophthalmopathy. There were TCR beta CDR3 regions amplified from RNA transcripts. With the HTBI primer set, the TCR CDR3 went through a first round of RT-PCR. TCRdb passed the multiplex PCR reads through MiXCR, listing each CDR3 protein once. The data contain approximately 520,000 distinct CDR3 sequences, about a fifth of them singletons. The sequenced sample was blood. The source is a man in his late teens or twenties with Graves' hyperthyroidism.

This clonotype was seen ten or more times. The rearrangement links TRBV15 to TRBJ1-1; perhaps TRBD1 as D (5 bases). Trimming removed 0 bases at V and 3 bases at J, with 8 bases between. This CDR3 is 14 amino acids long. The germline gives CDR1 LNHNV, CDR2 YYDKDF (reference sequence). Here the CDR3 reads CATSRDGGDTEAFF. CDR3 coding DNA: TGTGCCACCAGCAGAGACGGGGGGGACACTGAAGCTTTCTTT. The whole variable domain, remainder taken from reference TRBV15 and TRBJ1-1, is DAMVIQNPRYQVTQFGKPVTLSCSQTLNHNVMYWYQQKSSQAPKLLFHYYDKDFNNEADTPDNFQSRRPNTSFCFLDIRSPGLGDTAMYLCATSRDGGDTEAFFGQGTRLTVV.

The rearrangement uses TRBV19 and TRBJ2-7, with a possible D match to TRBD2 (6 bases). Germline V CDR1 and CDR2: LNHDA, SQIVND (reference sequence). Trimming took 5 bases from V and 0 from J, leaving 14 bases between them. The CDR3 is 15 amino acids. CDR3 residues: CASSPRRGNSYEQYF. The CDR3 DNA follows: TGTGCCAGTAGTCCCCGCCGGGGGAACTCCTACGAGCAGTACTTC.

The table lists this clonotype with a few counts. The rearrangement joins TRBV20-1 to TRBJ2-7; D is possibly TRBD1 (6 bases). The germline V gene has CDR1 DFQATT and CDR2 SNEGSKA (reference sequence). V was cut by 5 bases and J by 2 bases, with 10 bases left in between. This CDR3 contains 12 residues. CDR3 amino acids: CSAAGQPYEQYF. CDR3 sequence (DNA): TGCAGTGCTGCCGGACAGCCCTACGAGCAGTACTTC.

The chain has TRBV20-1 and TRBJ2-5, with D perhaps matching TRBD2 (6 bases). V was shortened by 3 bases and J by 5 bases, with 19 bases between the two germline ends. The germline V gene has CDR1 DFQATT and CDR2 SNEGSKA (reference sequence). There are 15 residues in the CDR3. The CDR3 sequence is CSASGDLSLMETQYF. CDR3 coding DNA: TGCAGTGCTAGTGGGGACTTGAGCTTAATGGAGACCCAGTACTTC.

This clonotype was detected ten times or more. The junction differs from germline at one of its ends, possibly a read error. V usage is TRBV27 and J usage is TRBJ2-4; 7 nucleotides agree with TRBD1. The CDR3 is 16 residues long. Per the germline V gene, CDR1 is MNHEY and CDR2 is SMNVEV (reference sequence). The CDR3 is CASSPRQGWAANIQYF. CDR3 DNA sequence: TGTGCCAGCAGTCCCAGACAGGGTTGGGCGGCAAACATTCAGTACTTT.

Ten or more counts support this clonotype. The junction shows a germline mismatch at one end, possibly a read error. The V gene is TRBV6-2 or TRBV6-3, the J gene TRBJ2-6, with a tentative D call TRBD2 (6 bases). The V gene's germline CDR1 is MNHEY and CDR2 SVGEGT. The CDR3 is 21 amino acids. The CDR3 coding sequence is TGTGCCAGCAGTTACTTCCCAGAATTGGCTAGCGTTCGATCTGGGGCCAACGTCCCGACTTTC. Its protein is CASSYFPELASVRSGANVPTF.

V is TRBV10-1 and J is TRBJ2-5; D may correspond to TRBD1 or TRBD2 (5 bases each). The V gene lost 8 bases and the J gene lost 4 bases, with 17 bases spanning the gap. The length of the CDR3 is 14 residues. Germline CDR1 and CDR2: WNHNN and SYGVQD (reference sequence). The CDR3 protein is CASPPRGFGETQYF. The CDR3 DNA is TGCGCCAGCCCTCCCCGGGGCTTCGGAGAGACCCAGTACTTC.

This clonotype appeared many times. This CDR3 reads CSARDSEAFF. DNA of the CDR3: TGCAGTGCTAGAGATAGTGAGGCTTTCTTT. The V gene is TRBV20-1, the J gene TRBJ1-1, with D unclear. Germline V gene sequence: CDR1 DFQATT, CDR2 SNEGSKA (reference sequence). V lost 0 bases and J 11 bases, leaving 7 bases between the germline ends. CDR3 length equals 10 residues.

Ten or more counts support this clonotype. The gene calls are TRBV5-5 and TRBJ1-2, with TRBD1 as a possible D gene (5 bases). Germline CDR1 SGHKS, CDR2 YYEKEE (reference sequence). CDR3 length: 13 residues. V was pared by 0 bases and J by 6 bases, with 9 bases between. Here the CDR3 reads CASSLGMGDGYTF. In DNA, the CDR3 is TGTGCCAGCAGCTTGGGGATGGGGGATGGCTACACCTTC.

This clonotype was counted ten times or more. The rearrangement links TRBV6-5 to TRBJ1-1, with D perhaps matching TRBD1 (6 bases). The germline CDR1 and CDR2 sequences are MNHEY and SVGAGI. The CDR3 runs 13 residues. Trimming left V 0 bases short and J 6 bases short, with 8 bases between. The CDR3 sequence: CASSYSGGAEAFF. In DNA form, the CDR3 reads TGTGCCAGCAGTTACTCGGGGGGCGCTGAAGCTTTCTTT.

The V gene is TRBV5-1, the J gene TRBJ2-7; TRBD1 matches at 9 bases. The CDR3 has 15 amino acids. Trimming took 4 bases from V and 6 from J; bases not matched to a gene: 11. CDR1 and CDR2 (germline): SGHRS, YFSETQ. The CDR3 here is CASSTSGQGTVEQYF. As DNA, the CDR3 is TGCGCCAGCAGCACCTCCGGACAGGGGACGGTCGAGCAGTACTTC.

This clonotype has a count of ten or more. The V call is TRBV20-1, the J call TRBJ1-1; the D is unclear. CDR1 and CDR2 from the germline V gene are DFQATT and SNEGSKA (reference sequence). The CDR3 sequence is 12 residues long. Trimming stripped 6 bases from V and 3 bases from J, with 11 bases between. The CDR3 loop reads CSALKGDTEAFF. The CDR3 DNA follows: TGCAGTGCCCTCAAGGGCGACACTGAAGCTTTCTTT.

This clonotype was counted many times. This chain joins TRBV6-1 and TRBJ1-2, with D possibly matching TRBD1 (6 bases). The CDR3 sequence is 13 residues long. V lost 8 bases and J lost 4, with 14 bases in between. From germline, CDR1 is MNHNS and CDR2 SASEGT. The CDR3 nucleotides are TGTGCCAGCTACAAGGGGGGCGGCTATGGCTACACCTTC. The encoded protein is CASYKGGGYGYTF.

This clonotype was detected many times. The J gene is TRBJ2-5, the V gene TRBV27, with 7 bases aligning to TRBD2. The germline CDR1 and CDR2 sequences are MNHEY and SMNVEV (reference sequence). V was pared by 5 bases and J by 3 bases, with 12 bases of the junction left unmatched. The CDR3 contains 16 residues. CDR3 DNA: TGTGCCAGCAGTCCCCTCCCGGCTAGCGGAGAAGAGACCCAGTACTTC. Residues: CASSPLPASGEETQYF.

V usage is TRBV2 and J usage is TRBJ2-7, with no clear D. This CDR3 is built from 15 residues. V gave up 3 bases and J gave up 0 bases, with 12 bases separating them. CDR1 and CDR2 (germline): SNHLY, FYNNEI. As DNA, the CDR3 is TGTGCCAGCAGTGACCCAGCAGCCAACTCCTACGAGCAGTACTTC. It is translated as CASSDPAANSYEQYF. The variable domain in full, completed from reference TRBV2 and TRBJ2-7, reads EPEVTQTPSHQVTQMGQEVILRCVPISNHLYFYWYRQILGQKVEFLVSFYNNEISEKSEIFDDQFSVERPDGSNFTLKIRSTKLEDSAMYFCASSDPAANSYEQYFGPGTRLTVT.

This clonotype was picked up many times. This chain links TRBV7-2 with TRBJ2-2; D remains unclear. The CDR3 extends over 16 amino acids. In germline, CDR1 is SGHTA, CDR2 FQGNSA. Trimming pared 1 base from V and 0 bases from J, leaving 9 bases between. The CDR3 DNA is TGTGCCAGCAGCTTAGAGGGCGGAACGAACACCGGGGAGCTGTTTTTT. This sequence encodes CASSLEGGTNTGELFF.

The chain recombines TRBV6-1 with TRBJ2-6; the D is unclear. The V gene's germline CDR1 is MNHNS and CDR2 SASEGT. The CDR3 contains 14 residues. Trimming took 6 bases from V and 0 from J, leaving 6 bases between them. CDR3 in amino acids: CASRSSSGANVLTF. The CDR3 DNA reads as TGTGCCAGCAGGTCTAGCTCTGGGGCCAACGTCCTGACTTTC.

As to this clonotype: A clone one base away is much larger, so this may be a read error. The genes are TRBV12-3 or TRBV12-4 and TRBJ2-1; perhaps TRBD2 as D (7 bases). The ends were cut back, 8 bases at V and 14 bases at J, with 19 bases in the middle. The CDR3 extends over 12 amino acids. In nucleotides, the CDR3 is TGTGCCAGCGGGGGGGCCTGGGAGGAGAAGTTCTTC. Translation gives CASGGAWEEKFF.

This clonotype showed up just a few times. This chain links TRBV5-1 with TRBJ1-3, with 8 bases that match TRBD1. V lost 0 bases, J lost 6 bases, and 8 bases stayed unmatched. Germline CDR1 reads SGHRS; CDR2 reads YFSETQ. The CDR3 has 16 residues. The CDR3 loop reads CASSLGLQGGKNTIYF. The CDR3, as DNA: TGCGCCAGCAGCTTGGGGTTACAGGGGGGAAAAAACACCATATATTTT.

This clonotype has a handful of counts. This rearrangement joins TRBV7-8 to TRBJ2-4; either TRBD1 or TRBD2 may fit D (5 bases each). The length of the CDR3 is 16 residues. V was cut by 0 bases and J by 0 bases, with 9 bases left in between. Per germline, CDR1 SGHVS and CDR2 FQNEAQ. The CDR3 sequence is CASSLAGDLAKNIQYF. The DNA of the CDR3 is TGTGCCAGCAGCTTAGCAGGGGACCTAGCCAAAAACATTCAGTACTTC. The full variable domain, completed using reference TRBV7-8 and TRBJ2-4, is GAGVSQSPRYKVAKRGQDVALRCDPISGHVSLFWYQQALGQGPEFLTYFQNEAQLDKSGLPSDRFFAERPEGSVSTLKIQRTQQEDSAVYLCASSLAGDLAKNIQYFGAGTRLSVL.

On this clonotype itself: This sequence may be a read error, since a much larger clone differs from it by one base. CDR3 sequence (DNA): TGTGCCTGGGCCGACTCGGGTATGAACACCGGGGAGCGGTTTTTT. Its protein is CAWADSGMNTGERFF. V and J are TRBV30 and TRBJ2-2, with D possibly matching TRBD2 (5 bases). The CDR3 runs to 15 residues. CDR1 GTSNPN and CDR2 SVGIG come from the germline V gene (reference sequence).

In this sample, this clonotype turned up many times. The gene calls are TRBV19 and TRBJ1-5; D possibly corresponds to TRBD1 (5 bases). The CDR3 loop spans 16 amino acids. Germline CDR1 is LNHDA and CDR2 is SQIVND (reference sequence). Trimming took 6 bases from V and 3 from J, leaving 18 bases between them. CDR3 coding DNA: TGTGCCAGTAGCTCCAGGGTGAATAGGCTCAATCAGCCCCAGCATTTT. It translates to CASSSRVNRLNQPQHF.

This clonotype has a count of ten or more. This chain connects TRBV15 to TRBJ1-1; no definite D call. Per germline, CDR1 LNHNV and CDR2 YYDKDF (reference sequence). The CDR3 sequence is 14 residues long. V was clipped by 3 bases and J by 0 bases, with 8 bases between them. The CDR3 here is CATSSSTVNTEAFF. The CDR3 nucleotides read TGTGCCACCAGCAGCAGTACGGTGAACACTGAAGCTTTCTTT.

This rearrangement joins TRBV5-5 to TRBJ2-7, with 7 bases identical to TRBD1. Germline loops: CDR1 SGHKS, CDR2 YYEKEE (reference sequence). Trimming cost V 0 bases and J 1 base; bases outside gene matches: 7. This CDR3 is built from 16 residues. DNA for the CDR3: TGTGCCAGCAGCTTGGGCCCGAAGACAGGGTCCTACGAGCAGTACTTC. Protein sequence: CASSLGPKTGSYEQYF.

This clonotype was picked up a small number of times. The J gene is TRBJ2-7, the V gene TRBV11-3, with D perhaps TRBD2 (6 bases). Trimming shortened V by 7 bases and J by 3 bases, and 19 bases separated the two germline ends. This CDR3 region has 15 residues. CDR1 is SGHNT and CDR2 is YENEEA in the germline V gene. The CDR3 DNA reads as TGTGCCAGCACCTCAACCGGAGGGGTGTTCTACGAGCAGTACTTC. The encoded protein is CASTSTGGVFYEQYF.